This T cell receptor (beta chain) was sequenced for a study of T cell responses to AZD1222 COVID-19 vaccine. Some clones are missing from TCRdb's copy, which holds only in-frame ones; the method was immunoSEQ multiplex PCR. The data contain around 100,000 clones, approximately 91% of them seen just once; the ten biggest clones take up roughly 20%. A word on this clone: Its target is not known.

The study, taken as a whole, reports: Spike-specific TCR breadth and depth were elevated following two AZD1222 doses. Among AZD1222 vaccinees, only 5 or 6 were seropositive at baseline.

This CDR3 comprises 18 residues. Trimming removed 2 bases from V and 4 bases from J, with 20 bases in between. Germline-derived CDR1 and CDR2 are LNHDA and SQIVND (reference sequence). This specimen was peripheral blood, taken on day 0 of AZD1222 vaccination. The V call is TRBV19, the J call TRBJ2-2, with D tentatively TRBD2 (7 bases). This TCR came from an adult in good health. CDR3 loop: CASSITSGGAVGTGELFF. CDR3 in DNA: TGTGCCAGTAGTATAACTAGTGGGGGGGCCGTAGGCACCGGGGAGCTGTTTTTT.